What follows describes a single T cell receptor (beta chain). This sample was included in a study of cytomegalovirus exposure and HLA in healthy donors. In the PCR, 60 Vbeta and 13 Jbeta primers were used. Clones were read by immunoSEQ multiplex PCR, and TCRdb kept only the in-frame ones, dropping some. The table lists about 160,000 clones, approximately 83% of them singletons, with 0.95% to 1.5% in the top ten. Trimming left V 1 base short and J 0 bases short, with 10 bases between. The germline V gene encodes CDR1 LGHNA and CDR2 YNFKEQ. There are 15 residues in the CDR3. J is TRBJ2-7 and V is TRBV4-2; D uncertain. The origin of this receptor is a boy aged 2-15 years in good health and CMV-seronegative. The sample was PBMCs. The CDR3 nucleotides read TGTGCCAGCAGCCAAGGTGAGCTGCCCTCCTACGAGCAGTACTTC. This gives the protein CASSQGELPSYEQYF.